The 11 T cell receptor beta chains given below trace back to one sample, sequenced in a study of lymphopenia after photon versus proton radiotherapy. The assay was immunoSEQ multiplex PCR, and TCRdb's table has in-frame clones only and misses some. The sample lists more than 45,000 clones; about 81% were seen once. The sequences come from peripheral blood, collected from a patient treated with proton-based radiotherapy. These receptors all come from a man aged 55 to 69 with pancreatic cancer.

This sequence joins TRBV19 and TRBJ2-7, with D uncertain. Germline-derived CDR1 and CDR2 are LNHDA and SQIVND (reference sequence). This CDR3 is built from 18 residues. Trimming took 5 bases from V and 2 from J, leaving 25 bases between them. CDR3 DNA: TGTGCCAGTAGTCCGCCGGCGAGCAAGCCCCATCATCCCTACGAGCAGTACTTC. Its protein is CASSPPASKPHHPYEQYF.

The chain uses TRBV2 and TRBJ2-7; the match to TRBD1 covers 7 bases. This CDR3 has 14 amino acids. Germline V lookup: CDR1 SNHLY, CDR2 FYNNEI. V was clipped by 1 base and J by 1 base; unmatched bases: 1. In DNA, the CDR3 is TGTGCCAGCAGTGAAGAGGGACAGTCCTACGAGCAGTACTTC. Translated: CASSEEGQSYEQYF.

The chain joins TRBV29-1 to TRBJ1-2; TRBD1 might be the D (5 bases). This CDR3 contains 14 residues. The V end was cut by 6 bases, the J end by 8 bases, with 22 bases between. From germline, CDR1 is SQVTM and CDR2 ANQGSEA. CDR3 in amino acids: CSVDPGGAGGGYTF. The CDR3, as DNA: TGCAGCGTGGACCCCGGAGGGGCTGGGGGGGGCTACACCTTC.

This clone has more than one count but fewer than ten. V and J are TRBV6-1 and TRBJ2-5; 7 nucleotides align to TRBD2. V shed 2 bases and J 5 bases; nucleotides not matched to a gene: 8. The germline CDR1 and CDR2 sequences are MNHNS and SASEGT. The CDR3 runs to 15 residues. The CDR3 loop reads CASSETPSGRETQYF. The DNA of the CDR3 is TGTGCCAGCAGTGAAACTCCTAGCGGAAGGGAGACCCAGTACTTC.

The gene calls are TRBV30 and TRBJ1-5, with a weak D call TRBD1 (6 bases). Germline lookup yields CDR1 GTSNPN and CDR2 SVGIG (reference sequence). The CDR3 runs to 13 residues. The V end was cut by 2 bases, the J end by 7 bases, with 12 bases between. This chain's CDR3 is CAWSTQGGQPQHF. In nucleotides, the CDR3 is TGTGCCTGGAGTACACAGGGAGGCCAGCCCCAGCATTTT.

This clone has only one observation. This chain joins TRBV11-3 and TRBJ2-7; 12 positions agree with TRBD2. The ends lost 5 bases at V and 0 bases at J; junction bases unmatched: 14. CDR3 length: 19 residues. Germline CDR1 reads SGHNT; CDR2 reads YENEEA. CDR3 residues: CASSPRTSGTSPTSYEQYF. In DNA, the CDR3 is TGTGCCAGCAGCCCTCGGACTAGCGGGACCAGCCCCACCTCCTACGAGCAGTACTTC.

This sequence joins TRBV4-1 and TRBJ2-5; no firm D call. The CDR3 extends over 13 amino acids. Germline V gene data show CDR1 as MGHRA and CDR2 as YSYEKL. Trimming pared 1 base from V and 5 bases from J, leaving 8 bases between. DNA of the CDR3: TGCGCCAGCAGCCAAGTTTTAGGGGAGACCCAGTACTTC. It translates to CASSQVLGETQYF.

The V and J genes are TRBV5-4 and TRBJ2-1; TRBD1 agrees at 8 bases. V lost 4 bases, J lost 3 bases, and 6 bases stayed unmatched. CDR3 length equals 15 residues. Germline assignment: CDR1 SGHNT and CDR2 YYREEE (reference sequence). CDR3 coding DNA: TGTGCCAGCAGCCATACAGGGGGGTTCTACAATGAGCAGTTCTTC. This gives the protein CASSHTGGFYNEQFF.

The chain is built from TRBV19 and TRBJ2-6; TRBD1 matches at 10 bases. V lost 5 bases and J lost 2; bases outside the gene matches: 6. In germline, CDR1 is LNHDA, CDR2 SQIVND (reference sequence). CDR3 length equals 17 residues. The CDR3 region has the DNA TGTGCCAGTAGTCCAGGACAGGGGGTAACTGGGGCCAACGTCCTGACTTTC. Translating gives CASSPGQGVTGANVLTF. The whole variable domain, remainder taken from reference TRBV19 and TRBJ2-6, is DGGITQSPKYLFRKEGQNVTLSCEQNLNHDAMYWYRQDPGQGLRLIYYSQIVNDFQKGDIAEGYSVSREKKESFPLTVTSAQKNPTAFYLCASSPGQGVTGANVLTFGAGSRLTVL.

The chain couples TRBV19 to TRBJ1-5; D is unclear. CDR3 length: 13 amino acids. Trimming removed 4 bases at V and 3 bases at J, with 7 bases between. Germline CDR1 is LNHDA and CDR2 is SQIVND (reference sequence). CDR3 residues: CASSTGFNQPQHF. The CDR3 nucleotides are TGTGCCAGTAGTACTGGCTTCAATCAGCCCCAGCATTTT.

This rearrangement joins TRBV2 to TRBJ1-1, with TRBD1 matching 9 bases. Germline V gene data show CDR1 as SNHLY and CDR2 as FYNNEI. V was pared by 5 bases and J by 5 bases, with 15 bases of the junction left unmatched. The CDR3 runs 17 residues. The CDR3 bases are TGTGCCAGCAGTTCCCCGGGACAGGGAGTGGTTGTAACTGAAGCTTTCTTT. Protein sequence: CASSSPGQGVVVTEAFF.